This TCR beta chain was identified in a study of early T cells in non-severe SARS-CoV-2 infection. Overall study: Sequencing of bulk RNA from unsorted whole blood was done, without chain pairing. Findings and limits, study-wide: VDJdb matches were skewed toward anti-spike CD8 T cell responses.

This clonotype was found many times. Its antigen is not known. Unique molecular identifiers were attached to individual cDNA molecules. TCRdb re-analysed the 5' RACE reads in MiXCR, keeping a single row per CDR3 protein. This table holds about 39,000 distinct CDR3 sequences, more than 6.5% found once. The CDR3 contains 15 residues. The germline CDR1 and CDR2 sequences are SGHTA and FQGNSA. V shed 2 bases and J 6 bases; nucleotides not matched to a gene: 6. The sample taken for sequencing was whole blood. This clonotype was sampled from an adult who was a healthcare worker with PCR-confirmed SARS-CoV-2 infection or an uninfected control (not recorded which). V and J are TRBV7-2 and TRBJ2-3, with 9 bases fitting TRBD2. CDR3 in amino acids: CASSLSGGREDTQYF. The CDR3 coding sequence is TGTGCCAGCAGCTTATCTGGCGGGAGGGAGGATACGCAGTATTTT. Full variable domain (outside the CDR3, taken from reference TRBV7-2 and TRBJ2-3): GAGVSQSPSNKVTEKGKDVELRCDPISGHTALYWYRQSLGQGLEFLIYFQGNSAPDKSGLPSDRFSAERTGGSVSTLTIQRTQQEDSAVYLCASSLSGGREDTQYFGPGTRLTVL.